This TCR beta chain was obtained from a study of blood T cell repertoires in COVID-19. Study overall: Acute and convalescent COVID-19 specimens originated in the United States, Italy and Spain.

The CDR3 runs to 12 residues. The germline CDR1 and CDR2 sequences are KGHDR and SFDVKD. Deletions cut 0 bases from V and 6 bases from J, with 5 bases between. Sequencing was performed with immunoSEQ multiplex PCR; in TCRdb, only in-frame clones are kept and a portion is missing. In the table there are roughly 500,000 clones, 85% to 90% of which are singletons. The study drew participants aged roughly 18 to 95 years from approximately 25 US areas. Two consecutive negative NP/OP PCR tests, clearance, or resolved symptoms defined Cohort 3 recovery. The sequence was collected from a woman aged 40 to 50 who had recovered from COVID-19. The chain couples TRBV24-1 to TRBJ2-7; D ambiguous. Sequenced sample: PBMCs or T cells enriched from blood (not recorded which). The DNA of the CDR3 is TGTGCCACCAGTGATTTGGTCGGCGAGCAGTACTTC. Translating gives CATSDLVGEQYF.